This note documents a single TCR beta chain sequence. Antigen unknown. CD4+ T cells specific for antigen were expanded with viral peptide pools by the ViraFEST assay before sequencing. Isolating CD4+ T cells followed less than 12 days of culture. Only in-frame clones appear in the TCRdb table, and some are missing; sequencing was by immunoSEQ multiplex PCR. The table lists roughly 76,000 clones, about 74% of them singletons. The sample originates from a study of vaccination effects on CD4 cells after COVID-19. This material consisted of CD4+ T cells from PBMCs cultured with HCoV-229E spike peptides, taken before COVID-19 vaccination. This receptor was identified in a human donor who received a COVID-19 vaccine.

CDR3: CASSSHGNTEAFF. In DNA, the CDR3 is TGTGCCAGCAGTTCACACGGGAACACTGAAGCTTTCTTT. V and J are TRBV2 and TRBJ1-1; no clear D. Germline V lookup: CDR1 SNHLY, CDR2 FYNNEI. The CDR3 loop spans 13 amino acids. V was shortened by 5 bases and J by 1 base, with 8 bases between the two germline ends.